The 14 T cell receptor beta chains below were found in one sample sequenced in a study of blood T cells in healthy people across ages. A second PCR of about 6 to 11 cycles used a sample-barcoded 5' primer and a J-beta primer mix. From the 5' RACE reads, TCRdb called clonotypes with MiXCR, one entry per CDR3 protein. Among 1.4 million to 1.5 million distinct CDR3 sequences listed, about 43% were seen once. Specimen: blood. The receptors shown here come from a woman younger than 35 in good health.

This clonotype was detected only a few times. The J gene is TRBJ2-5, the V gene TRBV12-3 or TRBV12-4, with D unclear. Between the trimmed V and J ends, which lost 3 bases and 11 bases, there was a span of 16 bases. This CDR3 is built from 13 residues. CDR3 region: CASSLDQTGEQYF. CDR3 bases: TGTGCCAGCAGTTTGGACCAGACGGGTGAGCAGTACTTC.

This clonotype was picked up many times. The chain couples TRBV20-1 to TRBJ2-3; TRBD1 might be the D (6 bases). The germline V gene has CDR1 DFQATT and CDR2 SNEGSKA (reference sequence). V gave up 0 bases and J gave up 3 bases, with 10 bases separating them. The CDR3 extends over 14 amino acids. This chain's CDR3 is CSARDSQGTDTQYF. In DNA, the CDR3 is TGCAGTGCTAGAGATTCGCAGGGGACAGATACGCAGTATTTT.

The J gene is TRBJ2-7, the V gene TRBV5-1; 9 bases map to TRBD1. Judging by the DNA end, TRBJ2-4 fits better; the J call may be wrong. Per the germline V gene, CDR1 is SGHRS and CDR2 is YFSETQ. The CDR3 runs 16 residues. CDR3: CASSLGDREGENIQYF. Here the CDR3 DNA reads TGCGCCAGCAGCTTGGGGGACAGGGAGGGAGAAAACATTCAGTACTTC.

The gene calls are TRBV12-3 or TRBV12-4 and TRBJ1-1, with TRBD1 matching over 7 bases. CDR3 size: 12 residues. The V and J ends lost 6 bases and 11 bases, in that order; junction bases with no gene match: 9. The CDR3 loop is CASRPDRVRAFF. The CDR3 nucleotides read TGTGCCAGCAGGCCAGACAGGGTCAGGGCTTTCTTT.

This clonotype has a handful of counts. DNA of the CDR3: TGTGCCAGCAGTTCTCAGGGGGGCGCGGGTGGCTACACCTTC. Its protein product is CASSSQGGAGGYTF. J is TRBJ1-2 and V is TRBV6-5; 7 bases align to TRBD1. The CDR3 runs to 14 residues. V trimming: 4 bases; J trimming: 7 bases; junction bases outside the gene matches: 9. Germline values: CDR1 MNHEY, CDR2 SVGAGI.

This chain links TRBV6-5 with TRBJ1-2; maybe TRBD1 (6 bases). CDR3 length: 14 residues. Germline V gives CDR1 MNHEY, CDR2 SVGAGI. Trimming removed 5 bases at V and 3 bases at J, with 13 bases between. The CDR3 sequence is CASSKDRGYYGYTF. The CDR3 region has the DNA TGTGCCAGCAGTAAGGACAGAGGATACTATGGCTACACCTTC.

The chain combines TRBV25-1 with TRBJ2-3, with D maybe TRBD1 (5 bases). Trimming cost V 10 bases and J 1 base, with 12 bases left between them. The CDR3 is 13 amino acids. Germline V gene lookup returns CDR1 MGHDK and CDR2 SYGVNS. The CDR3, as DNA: TGTGCCACTACAAGGGGTGGCACAGATACGCAGTATTTT. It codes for CATTRGGTDTQYF.

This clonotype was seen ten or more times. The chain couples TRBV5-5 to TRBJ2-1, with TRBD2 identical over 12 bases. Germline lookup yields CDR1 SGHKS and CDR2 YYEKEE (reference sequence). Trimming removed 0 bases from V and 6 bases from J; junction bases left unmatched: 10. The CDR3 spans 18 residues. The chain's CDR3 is CASSLDPPGTSGLNEQFF. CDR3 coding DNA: TGTGCCAGCAGCTTGGACCCGCCTGGGACTAGCGGGCTCAATGAGCAGTTCTTC. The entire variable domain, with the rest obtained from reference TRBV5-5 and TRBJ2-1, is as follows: DAGVTQSPTHLIKTRGQQVTLRCSPISGHKSVSWYQQVLGQGPQFIFQYYEKEERGRGNFPDRFSARQFPNYSSELNVNALLLGDSALYLCASSLDPPGTSGLNEQFFGPGTRLTVL.

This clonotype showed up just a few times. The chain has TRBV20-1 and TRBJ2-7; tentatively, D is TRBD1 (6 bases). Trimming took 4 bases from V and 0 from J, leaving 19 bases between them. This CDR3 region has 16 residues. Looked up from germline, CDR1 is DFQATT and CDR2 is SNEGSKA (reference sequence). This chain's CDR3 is CSAKSPGTHISYEQYF. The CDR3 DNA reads TGCAGTGCTAAGAGCCCCGGGACACATATCTCCTACGAGCAGTACTTC.

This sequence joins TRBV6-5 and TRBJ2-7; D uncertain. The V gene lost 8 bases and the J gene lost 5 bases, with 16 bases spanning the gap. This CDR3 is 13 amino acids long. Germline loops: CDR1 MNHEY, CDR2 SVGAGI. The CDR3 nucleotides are TGTGCCAGCCCCTGTGACAAGCTGGACGAGCAGTACTTC. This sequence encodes CASPCDKLDEQYF.

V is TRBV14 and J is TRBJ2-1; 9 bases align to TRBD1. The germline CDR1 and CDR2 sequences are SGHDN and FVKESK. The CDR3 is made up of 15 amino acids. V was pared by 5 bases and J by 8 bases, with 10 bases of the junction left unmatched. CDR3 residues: CASSGLGTGLDEQFF. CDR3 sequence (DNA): TGTGCCAGCAGCGGACTCGGGACAGGGCTAGATGAGCAGTTCTTC.

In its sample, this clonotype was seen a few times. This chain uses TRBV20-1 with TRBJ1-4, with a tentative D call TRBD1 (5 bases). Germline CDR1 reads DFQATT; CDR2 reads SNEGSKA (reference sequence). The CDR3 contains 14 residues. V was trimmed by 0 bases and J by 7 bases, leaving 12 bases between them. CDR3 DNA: TGCAGTGCTAGAGATCCGGCCGGGGGTGAAAAACTGTTTTTT. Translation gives CSARDPAGGEKLFF.

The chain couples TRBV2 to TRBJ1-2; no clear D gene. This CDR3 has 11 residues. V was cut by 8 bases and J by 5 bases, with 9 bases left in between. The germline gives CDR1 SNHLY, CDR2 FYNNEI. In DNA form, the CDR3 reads TGTGCCAGCGGCATCAGTTATGGCTACACCTTC. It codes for CASGISYGYTF.

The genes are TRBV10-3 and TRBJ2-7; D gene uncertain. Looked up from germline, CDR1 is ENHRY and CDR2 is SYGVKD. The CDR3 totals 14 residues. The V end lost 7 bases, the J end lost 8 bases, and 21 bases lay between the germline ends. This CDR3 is CAINPGPRLDKQYF. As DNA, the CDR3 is TGTGCCATCAACCCGGGCCCGAGGTTAGACAAGCAGTACTTC.